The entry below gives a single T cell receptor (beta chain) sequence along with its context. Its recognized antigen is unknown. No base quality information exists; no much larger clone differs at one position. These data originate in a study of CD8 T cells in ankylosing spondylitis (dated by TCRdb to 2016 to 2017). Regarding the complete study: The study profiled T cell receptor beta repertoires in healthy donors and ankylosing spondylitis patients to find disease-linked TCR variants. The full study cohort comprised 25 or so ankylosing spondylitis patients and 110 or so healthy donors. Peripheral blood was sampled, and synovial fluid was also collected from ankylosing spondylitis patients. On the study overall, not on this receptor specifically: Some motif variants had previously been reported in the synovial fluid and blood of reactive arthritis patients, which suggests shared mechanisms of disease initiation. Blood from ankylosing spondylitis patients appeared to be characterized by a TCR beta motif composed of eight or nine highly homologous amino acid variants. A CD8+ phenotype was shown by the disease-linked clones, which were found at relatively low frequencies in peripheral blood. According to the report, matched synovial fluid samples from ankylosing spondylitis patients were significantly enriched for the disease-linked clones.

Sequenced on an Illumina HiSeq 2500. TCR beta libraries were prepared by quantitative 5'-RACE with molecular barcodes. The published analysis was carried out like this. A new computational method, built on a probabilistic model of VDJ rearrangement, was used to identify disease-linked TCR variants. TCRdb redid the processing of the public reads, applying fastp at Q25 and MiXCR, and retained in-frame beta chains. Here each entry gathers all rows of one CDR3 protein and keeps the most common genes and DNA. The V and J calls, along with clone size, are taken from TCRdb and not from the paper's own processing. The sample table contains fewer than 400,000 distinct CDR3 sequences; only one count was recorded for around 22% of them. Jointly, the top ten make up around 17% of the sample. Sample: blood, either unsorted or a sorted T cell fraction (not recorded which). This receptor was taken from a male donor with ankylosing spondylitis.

In nucleotides, the sequence is TGTGCCAGCAGTTTAATAGGGTTGAAGGAGACCCAGTACTTC. It translates as CASSLIGLKETQYF. The chain employs TRBV12-3 or TRBV12-4 and TRBJ2-5; no D gene call is confident. V sheds 2 bases and J sheds 5 bases, leaving 12 bases between their ends. The CDR3 spans 14 residues, from the cysteine through the phenylalanine. Of all the DNA, just the CDR3 is kept, 42 bases in frame from base 1.